The rows below give T cell receptor beta chains drawn from one sample of a study of identifying expanded T cells in peripheral blood. The protocol was immunoSEQ multiplex PCR, while the TCRdb copy is restricted to in-frame clones and leaves out a portion. Here the sample spans some 95,000 clones, 86% being singletons. The sequenced material came from blood. These receptors all stem from a person aged 18-69 years in good health. Each CDR3 is given with its conserved first and last residue. The D gene is left open where the match is weak. Not every row has a clone size; where given, it reads once, few, many or a size class.

.	.	TRBV2	TRBJ2-5	TGTGCCAGCATCAGGGAAAGGGGTGCACCGGAGACCCAGTACTTC	CASIRERGAPETQYF
TRBD2	few	TRBV10-2	TRBJ2-7	TGCGCCAGCAGTCGAAGCGGGGGGGGTAGCTCCTACGAGCAGTACTTC	CASSRSGGGSSYEQYF
.	.	TRBV2	TRBJ1-5	TGTGCCAGCTCCGGTGGGGGCGGGTATAATCAGCCCCAGCATTTT	CASSGGGGYNQPQHF
TRBD2	.	TRBV5-1	TRBJ2-3	TGCGCCAGCAGCAGACACGCGGGGGGCGTACGCACTAAGCCCAGCACAGATACGCAGTATTTT	CASSRHAGGVRTKPSTDTQYF
TRBD1	.	TRBV2	TRBJ1-4	TGTGCCAGCAGGGTAGCAGGGACAGGGAACGAAAAACTGTTTTTT	CASRVAGTGNEKLFF
.	.	TRBV6-1	TRBJ1-2	TGTGCCAGCAGTGTCGACAGTACCCTTGGTTATGGCTACACCTTC	CASSVDSTLGYGYTF
.	.	TRBV5-1	TRBJ2-5	TGCGCCAGCAGCTTGGCCCCCGCCTCAATCCAAGAGACCCAGTACTTC	CASSLAPASIQETQYF
.	.	TRBV6-6	TRBJ1-1	TGTGCCAGCAGAGGGGGAGTCAACACTGAAGCTTTCTTT	CASRGGVNTEAFF
TRBD1	.	TRBV2	TRBJ2-5	TGTGCCAGTGACAGGGAGGAGACCCAGTACTTC	CASDREETQYF
TRBD1	.	TRBV30	TRBJ2-7	TGTGCCTGGACAGGACAGGGAGTTGGCGAGCAGTACTTC	CAWTGQGVGEQYF
.	.	TRBV6-4	TRBJ1-2	TGTGCCAGCAGTGAGAAATATATAATCGGGGGGCGAGCTAACTATGGCTACACCTTC	CASSEKYIIGGRANYGYTF
TRBD1	few	TRBV7-3	TRBJ1-1	TGTGCCAGCAGCCAGGGACAGGGGAACACTGAAGCTTTCTTT	CASSQGQGNTEAFF
.	.	TRBV14	TRBJ2-7	TGTGCCAGCAGCCAAGGACCCGGACAGCCCGGGAACTTC	CASSQGPGQPGNF
.	.	TRBV7-3	TRBJ2-2	TGTGCCAGCAGCCCTCTGGGGGGCACCGGGGAGCTGTTTTTT	CASSPLGGTGELFF
.	few	TRBV19	TRBJ1-1	TGTGCCAGTAGTATAGATGTTAACCCGAACACTGAAGCTTTCTTT	CASSIDVNPNTEAFF
.	.	TRBV4-2	TRBJ1-1	TGTGCCAGCAGCCGTCCGAACTCGAACACTGAAGCTTTCTTT	CASSRPNSNTEAFF
TRBD1	.	TRBV19	TRBJ1-5	TGTGCCAGTAGTCCAGGGGGTTTTGGCAATCAGCCCCAGCATTTT	CASSPGGFGNQPQHF
.	once	TRBV5-1	TRBJ2-1	TGCGCCAGCAGCTTGGGTCTTTGGGGTGAAAATGAGCAGTTCTTC	CASSLGLWGENEQFF
.	.	TRBV6-5	TRBJ1-3	TGTGCCAGCAGTTACGGACAGCTAGGAAACACCATATATTTT	CASSYGQLGNTIYF
TRBD2	.	TRBV4-1	TRBJ2-7	TGCGCCAGCAGCCACGGCGCTAGCGGGGGCTACGAGCAGTACTTC	CASSHGASGGYEQYF
.	.	TRBV11-2	TRBJ1-2	TGTGCCAGCAGCTTAGGGGGGATTAAGGGGAACTATGGCTACACCTTC	CASSLGGIKGNYGYTF
TRBD1	.	TRBV7-8	TRBJ1-6	TGTGCCAGCAGACTAGGGGGCAGGAGCTCCTATAATTCACCCCTCCACTTT	CASRLGGRSSYNSPLHF
.	.	TRBV5-1	TRBJ2-2	TGCGCCAGCATTTCGGACAGCCCGAACACCGGGGAGCTGTTTTTT	CASISDSPNTGELFF
.	.	TRBV10-3	TRBJ2-1	TGTGCCATCGGGATGGGGAATGAGCAGTTCTTC	CAIGMGNEQFF
.	.	TRBV15	TRBJ1-1	TGTGCCACCAGAAGGGGCGGAAACACTGAAGCTTTCTTT	CATRRGGNTEAFF
TRBD1	.	TRBV5-6	TRBJ1-3	TGTGCCAGCAGCTTTTTGACCTCAGGGGGCTCTGGAAACACCATATATTTT	CASSFLTSGGSGNTIYF